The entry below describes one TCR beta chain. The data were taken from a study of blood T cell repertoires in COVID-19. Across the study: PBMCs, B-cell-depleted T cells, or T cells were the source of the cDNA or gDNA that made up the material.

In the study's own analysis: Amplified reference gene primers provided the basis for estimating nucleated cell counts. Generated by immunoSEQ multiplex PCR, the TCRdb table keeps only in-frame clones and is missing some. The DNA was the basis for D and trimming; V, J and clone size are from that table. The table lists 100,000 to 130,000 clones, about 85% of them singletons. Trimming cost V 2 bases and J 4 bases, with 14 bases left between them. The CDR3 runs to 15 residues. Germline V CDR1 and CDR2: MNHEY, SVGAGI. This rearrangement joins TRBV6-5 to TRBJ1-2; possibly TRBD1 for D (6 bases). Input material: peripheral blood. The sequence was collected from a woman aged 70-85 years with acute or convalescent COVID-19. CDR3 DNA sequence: TGTGCCAGCAGTTACACTAACAGGGTTAGCTATGGCTACACCTTC. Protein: CASSYTNRVSYGYTF.